The 4 T cell receptor beta chains listed next were all sequenced from one sample in a study of blood T cells in healthy people across ages. The second PCR ran roughly 6 to 12 cycles with a sample-barcoded 5' primer and J-beta primers. TCRdb re-called the 5' RACE reads through MiXCR, storing one row per CDR3 protein. This table holds roughly 680,000 distinct CDR3 sequences, roughly half found once. The sample was blood. The source is a woman at least 80 years old in good health.

This clonotype is a singleton in its sample. V usage is TRBV25-1 and J usage is TRBJ1-5, with D hard to call. The CDR3 has 14 amino acids. V was cut by 3 bases and J by 4 bases, with 10 bases left in between. Germline CDR1 and CDR2: MGHDK and SYGVNS. The CDR3 spells CASSDPASNQPQHF. CDR3 DNA: TGTGCCAGCAGTGACCCAGCATCGAATCAGCCCCAGCATTTT.

Only a few counts were recorded for this clonotype. This may come from a read error, since a much larger clone is one base off. The chain has TRBV7-9 and TRBJ2-3; tentative D call: TRBD2 (6 bases). This CDR3 is built from 16 residues. Trimming took 7 bases from V and 0 from J, leaving 17 bases between them. CDR1 SEHNR and CDR2 FQNEAQ come from the germline V gene (reference sequence). CDR3 region: CASTLDRGTSTDTQYF. For the CDR3, the DNA is TGTGCCAGCACTCTGGATCGGGGGACTAGCACAGATACGCAGTATTTT. The full variable domain, completed using reference TRBV7-9 and TRBJ2-3, is DTGVSQNPRHKITKRGQNVTFRCDPISEHNRLYWYRQTLGQGPEFLTYFQNEAQLEKSRLLSDRFSAERPKGSFSTLEIQRTEQGDSAMYLCASTLDRGTSTDTQYFGPGTRLTVL.

The chain couples TRBV7-3 to TRBJ2-3; 9 bases line up with TRBD1. Trimming removed 5 bases from V and 1 base from J; junction bases left unmatched: 7. There are 16 residues in the CDR3. Germline CDR1 reads SGHTA; CDR2 reads FQGTGA. CDR3 protein: CASSPKTGGGTDTQYF. CDR3 nucleotide sequence: TGTGCCAGCAGCCCCAAGACAGGGGGTGGCACAGATACGCAGTATTTT. The full variable domain, in which reference TRBV7-3 and TRBJ2-3 provide the parts outside the CDR3, is GAGVSQTPSNKVTEKGKYVELRCDPISGHTALYWYRQSLGQGPEFLIYFQGTGAADDSGLPNDRFFAVRPEGSVSTLKIQRTERGDSAVYLCASSPKTGGGTDTQYFGPGTRLTVL.

The chain links TRBV12-3 or TRBV12-4 to TRBJ2-7; D is perhaps TRBD1 or TRBD2 (5 bases each). This CDR3 has 15 residues. V was clipped by 6 bases and J by 3 bases, with 18 bases between them. CDR3 coding DNA: TGTGCCAGCAGCTCTGGGGTGGGGGAACGCTACGAGCAGTACTTC. It translates to CASSSGVGERYEQYF.